This is a list of T cell receptor beta chains from one sample in a study of T-cell reconstitution after alpha-beta-depleted transplantation in children. A single record per CDR3 protein comes from TCRdb applying MiXCR to the PCR reads. The repertoire has about 980,000 distinct CDR3 sequences, about 29% of them found once; the top ten carry 25% to 35%. Here the sequenced sample was PBMCs, mostly from graft donor cells, taken 360 days after TCRalphabeta/CD19-depleted stem cell transplant. These receptor sequences come from a boy younger than two who had a stem cell transplant for SCID, so the T cells may come from the graft donor. Each CDR3 is given with its conserved first and last residue. The D gene is left open where the match is weak. A clone size is listed for some rows: how often the clone was seen (once, few, many), or a class if it is expanded.

D	V	J	size	DNA	CDR3
TRBD1	TRBV29-1	TRBJ2-2	few	TGCAGCGTTGTCGGACAGGGCCCGAACACCGGGGAGCTGTTTTTT	CSVVGQGPNTGELFF
.	TRBV4-2	TRBJ2-1	.	TGTGCCAGCAGCCAAGATGGAGCGGCCAGGGGCAATGAGCAGTTCTTC	CASSQDGAARGNEQFF
.	TRBV6-5	TRBJ2-3	medium-sized	TGTGCCAGCAGCTCTGTCAGGTCCAGGGATACGCAGTATTTT	CASSSVRSRDTQYF
.	TRBV4-3	TRBJ1-1	few	TGCGCCAGCAGCCGAGGAAACGACAGGAACACTGAAGCTTTCTTT	CASSRGNDRNTEAFF
TRBD1	TRBV5-1	TRBJ1-1	many	TGCGCCAGCAGCCGCGGAACCGGGACAGGGAGTTTAGTTTTCTTT	CASSRGTGTGSLVFF
TRBD1	TRBV12-3/TRBV12-4	TRBJ2-7	many	TGTGCCAGCAGGGGGGACAGGGCCTACGAGCAGTACTTC	CASRGDRAYEQYF
.	TRBV7-9	TRBJ2-5	few	TGTGCCAGCAGTGGGTCCCAGGTGGAGACCCAGTACTTC	CASSGSQVETQYF
.	TRBV10-3	TRBJ2-1	.	TGTGCCACCAGAGGTGGGACAAGGACCTACAATGAGCAGTTCTTC	CATRGGTRTYNEQFF
.	TRBV20-1	TRBJ2-1	.	TGCAGTGCTAGAGATGCCTCCAGCTCCTACAATGAGCAGTTCTTC	CSARDASSSYNEQFF
.	TRBV7-3	TRBJ2-1	.	TGTGCCAGCAGCTTAACAAGGGGGGGGCCGAGGAATGAGCAGTTCTTC	CASSLTRGGPRNEQFF
.	TRBV4-3	TRBJ1-4	few	TGCGCCAGCAGCCAAGATCAATGGGGGAGAGGTGAAAAACTGTTTTTT	CASSQDQWGRGEKLFF
TRBD1	TRBV29-1	TRBJ2-2	.	TGCAGCGTTGAAGGCCAGGGGGCACTTAGAACCGGGGAGCTGTTTTTT	CSVEGQGALRTGELFF
TRBD1	TRBV28	TRBJ2-2	few	TGTGCCAGCAGTCAACAGGGGGCAGCCGGGGAGCTGTTTTTT	CASSQQGAAGELFF
.	TRBV6-5	TRBJ1-1	many	TGTGCCAGCAGCCGGGGGGGCACTGAAGCTTTCTTT	CASSRGGTEAFF
.	TRBV20-1	TRBJ2-1	.	TGCAGTGCTAGCCCTCTCCCCCCCTACAATGAGCAGTTCTTC	CSASPLPPYNEQFF
TRBD2	TRBV13	TRBJ2-3	.	TGTGCCAGCAGCAGAGGGGGTCCGACTAGCGGGGGGGCGTATACGCAGTATTTT	CASSRGGPTSGGAYTQYF
.	TRBV12-3/TRBV12-4	TRBJ1-5	many	TGTGCCAGCAGTTTACAGGGTAGCAATCAGCCCCAGCATTTT	CASSLQGSNQPQHF
.	TRBV7-9	TRBJ1-4	.	TGTGCCAGCAGCTTAGAACTACGCTTTGGGAAACTGTTTTTT	CASSLELRFGKLFF
TRBD2	TRBV25-1	TRBJ2-3	.	TGTGCCAGCAGTGAATCCGCGCCGCGGGAGCACACAGATACGCAGTATTTT	CASSESAPREHTDTQYF
.	TRBV5-1	TRBJ2-7	many	TGCGCCAGCAGCCTTGCCCTGGCCAGGGAGACGAACTACGAGCAGTACTTC	CASSLALARETNYEQYF
.	TRBV20-1	TRBJ2-7	few	TGCAGTGCCCAAATGGCGGGCTCCCTGACACACGAGCAGTACTTC	CSAQMAGSLTHEQYF
.	TRBV28	TRBJ1-4	.	TGTGCCAGCACTTCACAGCCAACTGAAAAACTGTTTTTT	CASTSQPTEKLFF
.	TRBV12-3/TRBV12-4	TRBJ1-2	few	TGTGCCAGCAGCCCAAGGTTGGACTATGGCTACACCTTC	CASSPRLDYGYTF
.	TRBV25-1	TRBJ2-3	once	TGTGCCAGCACTCTTGCGGGGTCTCACACAGATACGCAGTATTTT	CASTLAGSHTDTQYF
TRBD1	TRBV5-5	TRBJ2-5	.	TGTGCCAGCAGCTTCGTATTTCGGACAGGGGGGGAGACCCAGTACTTC	CASSFVFRTGGETQYF
.	TRBV7-6	TRBJ2-1	few	TGTGCCAGCAGCTTAGTCCTTTTAGGGTTCCCCCGGAATGAGCAGTTCTTC	CASSLVLLGFPRNEQFF
TRBD1	TRBV30	TRBJ1-2	few	TGTGCCTGGACAGGGGGCACTAACTATGGCTACACCTTC	CAWTGGTNYGYTF
.	TRBV7-2	TRBJ2-7	.	TGTGCCAGCAGCGGGACACTTGGACCCTACGAGCAGTACTTC	CASSGTLGPYEQYF
.	TRBV5-1	TRBJ1-1	once	TGCGCCAGCAGCGGGAGCATTGGGGGCCCGAACACTGAAGCTTTCTTT	CASSGSIGGPNTEAFF
.	TRBV3-1	TRBJ1-4	.	TGTGCCACCGGCCCTCACGGGGGCGAAAAACTGTTTTTT	CATGPHGGEKLFF
.	TRBV19	TRBJ2-4	.	TGTGCCAGTAGCACCGGGCAGAACAAAAACATTCAGTACTTC	CASSTGQNKNIQYF
.	TRBV5-1	TRBJ2-7	few	TGCGCCAGCAGCTTGGCTAGGGCCGAGCAGTACTTC	CASSLARAEQYF
.	TRBV20-1	TRBJ2-1	.	TGCAGTCCCCCGGGAGTAGCCCCCTACAATGAGCAGTTCTTC	CSPPGVAPYNEQFF
.	TRBV7-3	TRBJ1-1	.	TGTGCCAGCAGCTTAACTCGGACTGAGAACACTGAAGCTTTCTTT	CASSLTRTENTEAFF
.	TRBV10-3	TRBJ2-1	few	TGTGCCATCAGTGAGTCAGGGCGGATGGGATACAATGAGCAGTTCTTC	CAISESGRMGYNEQFF
.	TRBV21-1	TRBJ2-7	.	TGTGCCAGCAGCCAAGCCGACAGGGGAGCCTACGAGCAGTACTTC	CASSQADRGAYEQYF
.	TRBV7-8	TRBJ2-7	few	TGTGCCAGCAGCTCCCCCCTTGGGCAGACCCCCTACGAGCAGTACTTC	CASSSPLGQTPYEQYF
.	TRBV15	TRBJ2-1	.	TGTGCCACCAGCAGAGATAAGGGGGGGAACTACAATGAGCAGTTCTTC	CATSRDKGGNYNEQFF
.	TRBV5-4	TRBJ2-2	.	TGTGCCAGCAGCTTGGTCAGAAACACTCCGGCCGGGGAGCTGTTTTTT	CASSLVRNTPAGELFF
.	TRBV20-1	TRBJ2-7	.	TGCAGTGCTAGATCGCTACAGGCAACAACCTACGAGCAGTACTTC	CSARSLQATTYEQYF
TRBD2	TRBV7-8	TRBJ2-5	few	TGTGCCAGCAGCTTAGAGGGACTAGCGATCCGGGAGACCCAGTACTTC	CASSLEGLAIRETQYF
.	TRBV5-1	TRBJ2-1	.	TGCGCCAGCACCCCCGGCTACAATGAGCAGTTCTTC	CASTPGYNEQFF
.	TRBV2	TRBJ2-3	few	TGTGCCAGCAGTGTCAGCGGGACAGGATTGACAGATACGCAGTATTTT	CASSVSGTGLTDTQYF
TRBD2	TRBV15	TRBJ2-3	.	TGTGCCACCAGCAGAGATTCTTTGGCGGGGGGGACAGATACGCAGTATTTT	CATSRDSLAGGTDTQYF